Each of the 22 T cell receptor beta chains below was sequenced from the same sample in a study of shared clonotypes between healthy human individuals. Measured with immunoSEQ multiplex PCR; TCRdb has only the in-frame clones, and not every one. The repertoire includes roughly 500,000 clones, 95% to 97% of them detected once, and roughly 0.06% sits in the top ten. Sequencing input: naive CD4+ T cells sorted from blood. Documented subset: CD45RA+ positively selected. These TCRs come from a woman aged 25-40 years in good health.

The CDR3, as DNA: TGTGCCAGCATCCCAGTCCTCGGGACAGGGTATTCACCCCTCCACTTT. It encodes CASIPVLGTGYSPLHF. J is TRBJ1-6 and V is TRBV2, with 9 bases that match TRBD1. V was clipped by 7 bases and J by 8 bases; unmatched bases: 12. The CDR3 has 16 amino acids. Germline loops: CDR1 SNHLY, CDR2 FYNNEI.

The rearrangement joins TRBV18 to TRBJ2-7, with TRBD2 matching 9 bases. V was clipped by 1 base and J by 2 bases; unmatched bases: 6. Germline values: CDR1 KGHSH, CDR2 LQKENI. This CDR3 region has 16 residues. The CDR3 DNA reads as TGTGCCAGCTCACCACGAGCTAGCGGGACCACCTACGAGCAGTACTTC. Its protein product is CASSPRASGTTYEQYF.

J is TRBJ2-5 and V is TRBV5-1, with TRBD1 matching over 8 bases. This CDR3 has 13 amino acids. The J segment lost 6 bases and the V segment lost 4 bases, leaving 5 bases of the junction unmatched. Looked up from germline, CDR1 is SGHRS and CDR2 is YFSETQ. The CDR3 here is CASSDDRGQTQYF. CDR3 nucleotides: TGCGCCAGCAGCGATGACAGGGGACAGACCCAGTACTTC. Based on the CDR3 plus reference TRBV5-1 and TRBJ2-5, the full variable domain is KAGVTQTPRYLIKTRGQQVTLSCSPISGHRSVSWYQQTPGQGLQFLFEYFSETQRNKGNFPGRFSGRQFSNSRSEMNVSTLELGDSALYLCASSDDRGQTQYFGPGTRLLVL.

The chain employs TRBV18 and TRBJ2-2; D is undetermined. The germline V and J ends were trimmed by 6 bases and 4 bases, with 15 bases remaining between them. The CDR3 consists of 15 residues. Per the germline V gene, CDR1 is KGHSH and CDR2 is LQKENI. The CDR3 bases are TGTGCCAGCTCGACACCATCGGACGTCACCGGGGAGCTGTTTTTT. This codes for CASSTPSDVTGELFF.

The chain has TRBV28 and TRBJ1-5; D is possibly TRBD1 (6 bases). The V gene lost 1 base and the J gene lost 4 bases, with 23 bases spanning the gap. Germline CDR1 is MDHEN and CDR2 is SYDVKM. CDR3 length: 19 residues. CDR3 in amino acids: CASSLYKNGGRRLNQPQHF. CDR3 sequence (DNA): TGTGCCAGCAGTTTATACAAAAACGGGGGCAGGAGACTAAATCAGCCCCAGCATTTT.

The table lists this clone with a few counts. The rearrangement uses TRBV30 and TRBJ1-3; unclear D gene. Germline V lookup: CDR1 GTSNPN, CDR2 SVGIG (reference sequence). V lost 4 bases and J lost 4, with 5 bases in between. This CDR3 has 11 amino acids. Here the CDR3 reads CAWNWGNTIYF. The CDR3 DNA reads TGTGCCTGGAATTGGGGAAACACCATATATTTT.

The chain has TRBV4-1 and TRBJ1-2; D gene ambiguous. The CDR3 has 13 residues. V dropped 1 base and J dropped 7 bases, with 10 bases sitting between them. From germline, CDR1 is MGHRA and CDR2 YSYEKL. CDR3 residues: CASSQGQWSGYTF. The CDR3 coding sequence is TGCGCCAGCAGCCAAGGTCAGTGGAGTGGCTACACCTTC.

The V and J genes are TRBV28 and TRBJ1-1, with D hard to call. V lost 1 base to trimming and J lost 3 bases, with 12 bases between them. The CDR3 runs 15 residues. The germline CDR1 and CDR2 sequences are MDHEN and SYDVKM. The CDR3 reads CASSLSLRRYTEAFF. DNA of the CDR3: TGTGCCAGCAGTTTATCGTTGAGACGGTACACTGAAGCTTTCTTT.

The sample holds one count of this clone. This chain links TRBV20-1 with TRBJ1-6; D gene unclear. Germline lookup yields CDR1 DFQATT and CDR2 SNEGSKA (reference sequence). CDR3 size: 11 residues. Trimming pared 3 bases from V and 10 bases from J, leaving 7 bases between. The CDR3, as DNA: TGCAGTGCTAGTTCGTCCTCACCCCTCCACTTT. As protein: CSASSSSPLHF.

The V gene is TRBV2, the J gene TRBJ2-1, with D possibly matching TRBD2 (6 bases). Germline V CDR1 and CDR2: SNHLY, FYNNEI. The CDR3 is 14 residues long. Trimming pared 2 bases from V and 7 bases from J, leaving 12 bases between. CDR3 in amino acids: CASSENLAGNEQFF. Here the CDR3 DNA reads TGTGCCAGCAGTGAAAACCTGGCGGGGAATGAGCAGTTCTTC. The variable domain in full, completed from reference TRBV2 and TRBJ2-1, reads EPEVTQTPSHQVTQMGQEVILRCVPISNHLYFYWYRQILGQKVEFLVSFYNNEISEKSEIFDDQFSVERPDGSNFTLKIRSTKLEDSAMYFCASSENLAGNEQFFGPGTRLTVL.

V is TRBV20-1 and J is TRBJ2-5; a possible D gene is TRBD1 (6 bases). The V end lost 1 base, the J end lost 6 bases, and 6 bases lay between the germline ends. This CDR3 region has 11 residues. From germline, CDR1 is DFQATT and CDR2 SNEGSKA (reference sequence). The CDR3 protein is CSARGDKTQYF. The CDR3 region has the DNA TGCAGTGCTAGAGGGGACAAGACCCAGTACTTC.

The chain combines TRBV19 with TRBJ2-1; 7 nucleotides line up with TRBD2. Germline-derived CDR1 and CDR2 are LNHDA and SQIVND (reference sequence). J was trimmed by 7 bases and V by 3 bases; bases with no gene match: 9. CDR3 length: 15 amino acids. The CDR3 region is CASSIFGSGINEQFF. CDR3 nucleotides: TGTGCCAGTAGTATCTTTGGGAGCGGGATTAATGAGCAGTTCTTC.

The chain is built from TRBV6-5 and TRBJ2-1; 10 bases map to TRBD1. Germline assignment: CDR1 MNHEY and CDR2 SVGAGI. CDR3 size: 15 residues. J was trimmed by 3 bases and V by 6 bases; bases with no gene match: 5. CDR3 in amino acids: CASRGDRGGYNEQFF. The CDR3, as DNA: TGTGCCAGCAGGGGGGACAGGGGAGGCTACAATGAGCAGTTCTTC.

In this sample, this clone turned up a few times. V and J are TRBV2 and TRBJ1-2; D not certain. Germline loops: CDR1 SNHLY, CDR2 FYNNEI. The CDR3 consists of 12 residues. V was shortened by 2 bases and J by 4 bases, with 5 bases between the two germline ends. This CDR3 reads CASSETAYGYTF. The CDR3 nucleotides are TGTGCCAGCAGTGAAACCGCCTATGGCTACACCTTC.

This sequence joins TRBV18 and TRBJ1-4; possibly TRBD1 for D (5 bases). Germline CDR1 KGHSH, CDR2 LQKENI. The ends were cut back, 3 bases at V and 8 bases at J, with 10 bases in the middle. The CDR3 totals 13 residues. The CDR3: CASSPHRDEKLFF. DNA of the CDR3: TGTGCCAGCTCACCCCATAGGGACGAAAAACTGTTTTTT.

The chain has TRBV29-1 and TRBJ2-7; either TRBD1 or TRBD2 may supply D (5 bases each). Germline V gives CDR1 SQVTM, CDR2 ANQGSEA. This CDR3 spans 14 amino acids. V dropped 3 bases and J dropped 0 bases, with 12 bases sitting between them. CDR3 region: CSVDSGTVSYEQYF. The CDR3 region has the DNA TGCAGCGTTGACTCCGGGACGGTCTCCTACGAGCAGTACTTC.

This chain uses TRBV11-1 with TRBJ2-7; the D gene could be TRBD1 or TRBD2 (5 bases each). The CDR3 runs 14 residues. V gave up 3 bases and J gave up 7 bases, with 16 bases separating them. Germline CDR1 and CDR2: SGHAT and FQDESV (reference sequence). The CDR3 DNA reads TGTGCCAGCAGCTTCTACTCCGATGGGGGAGAGCAGTACTTC. As protein: CASSFYSDGGEQYF.

The J gene is TRBJ2-3, the V gene TRBV7-9; D may be TRBD1 or TRBD2 (5 bases each). There are 15 residues in the CDR3. Germline CDR1 reads SEHNR; CDR2 reads FQNEAQ (reference sequence). Trimming stripped 7 bases from V and 1 base from J, with 15 bases between. In nucleotides, the CDR3 is TGTGCCAGCACCGAACTAGTAGGGGGCACAGATACGCAGTATTTT. The encoded protein is CASTELVGGTDTQYF.

The V and J genes are TRBV5-1 and TRBJ1-2; 9 positions agree with TRBD1. The V and J ends lost 2 bases and 8 bases, in that order; junction bases with no gene match: 16. Germline V CDR1 and CDR2: SGHRS, YFSETQ. This CDR3 spans 17 amino acids. The CDR3 DNA reads as TGCGCCAGCAGCTTATCAACAGGGGGCGCCAGTCTAGGAGGCTACACCTTC. Its translation is CASSLSTGGASLGGYTF.

This chain joins TRBV18 and TRBJ1-1; D gene uncertain. The V end lost 3 bases, the J end lost 3 bases, and 8 bases lay between the germline ends. In germline, CDR1 is KGHSH, CDR2 LQKENI. The length of the CDR3 is 13 residues. DNA for the CDR3: TGTGCCAGCTCACCCTACAGAGACACTGAAGCTTTCTTT. Translated: CASSPYRDTEAFF.

CDR3 nucleotide sequence: TGTGCCAGCAGCCCCGAGGACAGGGAGGAAAAACTGTTTTTT. Its translation: CASSPEDREEKLFF. V and J are TRBV28 and TRBJ1-4; 8 bases line up with TRBD1. CDR3 size: 14 residues. V was pared by 6 bases and J by 8 bases, with 8 bases of the junction left unmatched. The V gene's germline CDR1 is MDHEN and CDR2 SYDVKM.

This chain links TRBV5-1 with TRBJ2-2; a weak D match, TRBD2 (6 bases). This CDR3 spans 16 amino acids. Trimming took off 4 bases at V and 3 bases at J, with 16 bases between the two ends. Germline CDR1 and CDR2: SGHRS and YFSETQ. The CDR3 loop is CASSRTGTLDTGELFF. The CDR3 region has the DNA TGCGCCAGCAGCAGAACCGGGACTCTGGACACCGGGGAGCTGTTTTTT.